This T cell receptor beta chain emerged from a study of shared clonotypes between healthy human individuals. Study-wide points: What limited the represented genetic and exposure-history diversity was the small number of donors.

Some clones are missing from TCRdb's copy, which holds only in-frame ones; the method was immunoSEQ multiplex PCR. The profile covers over 1.5 million clones, with 95% to 99% appearing a single time and around 0.47% taken by the ten largest. Germline values: CDR1 SEHNR, CDR2 FQNEAQ (reference sequence). This CDR3 is built from 13 residues. Losses at the gene ends were 3 bases for V and 10 bases for J; bases not matched to a gene: 1. To note about this clone: What it binds is not known.

The specimen sequenced was naive CD4+ T cells sorted from blood. As to subset: CD45RA+ positively selected. The clonotype was recovered from a man younger than 40 in good health. The chain carries TRBV7-9 and TRBJ2-1, with 12 bases that match TRBD2. Written as DNA, the CDR3 is TGTGCCAGCAGCTTCCTAGCGGGAGGGGAGCAGTTCTTC. It specifies CASSFLAGGEQFF. Using reference TRBV7-9 and TRBJ2-1 for the parts outside the CDR3, the full variable domain is DTGVSQNPRHKITKRGQNVTFRCDPISEHNRLYWYRQTLGQGPEFLTYFQNEAQLEKSRLLSDRFSAERPKGSFSTLEIQRTEQGDSAMYLCASSFLAGGEQFFGPGTRLTVL.